This TCR beta chain stems from a study of blood T cell repertoires in COVID-19. Looking at the study overall: Specimens from acute and convalescent COVID-19 originated in the United States, Italy and Spain. PBMCs, B-cell-depleted T cells, or T cells were the source of the cDNA or gDNA that made up the material.

Seattle patients were enrolled during active infection and followed longitudinally. In the original workflow: Reference gene primers were amplified, and this amplification served to estimate nucleated cell counts. Method: immunoSEQ multiplex PCR; TCRdb's copy keeps in-frame clones and lacks some. For V, J and clone size, that table is used; D and trimming come from the DNA. The table lists fewer than 300,000 clones, approximately 90% of them singletons. Germline lookup yields CDR1 GTSNPN and CDR2 SVGIG (reference sequence). CDR3 length: 15 residues. Trimming pared 3 bases from V and 3 bases from J, leaving 18 bases between.

This chain connects TRBV30 to TRBJ2-7; the D gene is possibly TRBD1 (5 bases). The receptor was isolated from a woman aged 30 to 39 with COVID-19, enrolled during active disease. Sequencing was carried out using peripheral blood. The CDR3 is CAWSSLVGANYEQYF. The CDR3 DNA is TGTGCCTGGAGCTCCCTAGTAGGGGCAAACTACGAGCAGTACTTC. The variable domain in full, with the rest retrieved from reference TRBV30 and TRBJ2-7, is SQTIHQWPATLVQPVGSPLSLECTVEGTSNPNLYWYRQAAGRGLQLLFYSVGIGQISSEVPQNLSASRPQDRQFILSSKKLLLSDSGFYLCAWSSLVGANYEQYFGPGTRLTVT.